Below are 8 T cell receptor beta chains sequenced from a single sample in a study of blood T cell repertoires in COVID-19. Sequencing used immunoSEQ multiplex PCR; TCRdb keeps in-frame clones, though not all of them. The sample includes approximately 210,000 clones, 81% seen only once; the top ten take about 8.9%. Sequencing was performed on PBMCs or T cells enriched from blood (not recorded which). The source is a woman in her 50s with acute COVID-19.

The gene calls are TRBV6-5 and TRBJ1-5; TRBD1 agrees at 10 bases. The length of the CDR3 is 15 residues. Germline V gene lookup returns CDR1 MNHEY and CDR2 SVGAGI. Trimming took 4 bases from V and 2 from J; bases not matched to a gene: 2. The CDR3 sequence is CASSSGQGGNQPQHF. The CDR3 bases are TGTGCCAGCAGTTCTGGACAGGGGGGCAATCAGCCCCAGCATTTT.

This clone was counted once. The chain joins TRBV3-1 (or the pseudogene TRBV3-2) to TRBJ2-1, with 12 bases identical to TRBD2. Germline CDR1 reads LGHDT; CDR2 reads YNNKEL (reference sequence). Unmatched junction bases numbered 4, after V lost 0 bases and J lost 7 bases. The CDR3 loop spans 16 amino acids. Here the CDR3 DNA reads TGTGCCAGCAGCCAAGATCCTAGCGGGGGGGCAAATGAGCAGTTCTTC. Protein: CASSQDPSGGANEQFF.

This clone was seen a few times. The CDR3 DNA reads as TGTGCCAGCATGTATGGGACTAGCACAGATACGCAGTATTTT. It encodes CASMYGTSTDTQYF. The chain employs TRBV28 and TRBJ2-3, with D possibly matching TRBD2 (6 bases). CDR3 size: 14 residues. Germline loops: CDR1 MDHEN, CDR2 SYDVKM. V was pared by 7 bases and J by 0 bases, with 11 bases between.

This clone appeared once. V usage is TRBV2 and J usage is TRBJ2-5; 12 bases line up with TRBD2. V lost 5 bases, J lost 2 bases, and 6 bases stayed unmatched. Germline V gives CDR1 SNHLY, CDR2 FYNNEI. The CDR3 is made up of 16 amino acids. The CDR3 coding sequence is TGTGCCAGCAGTCGACTAGCGGGGGCCTTTCAAGAGACCCAGTACTTC. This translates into CASSRLAGAFQETQYF.

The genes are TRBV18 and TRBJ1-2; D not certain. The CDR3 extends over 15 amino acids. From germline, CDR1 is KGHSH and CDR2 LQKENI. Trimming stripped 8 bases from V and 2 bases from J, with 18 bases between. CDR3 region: CASRPLQAANYGYTF. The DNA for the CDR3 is TGTGCCAGCCGACCCTTGCAGGCCGCGAACTATGGCTACACCTTC.

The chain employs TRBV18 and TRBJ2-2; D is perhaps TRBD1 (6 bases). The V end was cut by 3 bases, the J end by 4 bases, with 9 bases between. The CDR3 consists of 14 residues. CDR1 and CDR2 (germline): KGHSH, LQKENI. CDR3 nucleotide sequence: TGTGCCAGCTCACCCGGGACAAGCACCGGGGAGCTGTTTTTT. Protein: CASSPGTSTGELFF.

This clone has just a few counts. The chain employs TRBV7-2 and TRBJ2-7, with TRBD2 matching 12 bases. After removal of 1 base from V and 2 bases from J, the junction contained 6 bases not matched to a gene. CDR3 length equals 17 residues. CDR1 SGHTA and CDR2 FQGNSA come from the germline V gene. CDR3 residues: CASSLVLAGGRPYEQYF. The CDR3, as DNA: TGTGCCAGCAGCTTAGTACTAGCGGGAGGAAGGCCCTACGAGCAGTACTTC.

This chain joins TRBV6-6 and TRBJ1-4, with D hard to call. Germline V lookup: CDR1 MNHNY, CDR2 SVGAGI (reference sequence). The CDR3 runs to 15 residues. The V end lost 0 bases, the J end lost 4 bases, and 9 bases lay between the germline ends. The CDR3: CASSYSLGSNEKLFF. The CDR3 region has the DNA TGTGCCAGCAGTTACTCGTTGGGGAGTAATGAAAAACTGTTTTTT.